The rows below give T cell receptor beta chains drawn from one sample of a study of cytomegalovirus exposure and HLA in healthy donors. Profiling relied on immunoSEQ multiplex PCR, and the TCRdb table lists in-frame clones only, not all of them. The table shows more than 65,000 clones, with roughly 69% occurring only once. The sample taken for sequencing was PBMCs. Receptors originate from a woman aged 50 to 65 in good health and CMV-seropositive. Both conserved end residues are part of each CDR3. The D gene is left open where the match is weak. The listing skips clone size in some rows; elsewhere it reads once, few, many or a size class.

TRBD1 TRBJ1-6 once TRBV9 CASSVSSSGTGNSPLHF TGTGCCAGCAGCGTCTCCTCCAGTGGGACAGGGAATTCACCCCTCCACTTT
- TRBJ1-1 - TRBV6-5 CASSYRGLGEAFF TGTGCCAGCAGTTACAGGGGGTTGGGTGAAGCTTTCTTT
- TRBJ1-1 - TRBV10-2 CASSERTLNTEAFF TGCGCCAGCAGTGAGCGGACATTGAACACTGAAGCTTTCTTT
TRBD1 TRBJ1-1 once TRBV5-4 CASSSRQGAYTEAFF TGTGCCAGCAGCTCGCGACAGGGGGCGTACACTGAAGCTTTCTTT
TRBD2 TRBJ2-1 - TRBV19 CASSIQFGAGNKNEQFF TGTGCCAGTAGTATTCAGTTCGGAGCGGGGAATAAGAATGAGCAGTTCTTC
- TRBJ2-1 - TRBV9 CASSVGQGPPYNEQFF TGTGCCAGCAGCGTAGGTCAGGGTCCCCCCTACAATGAGCAGTTCTTC
- TRBJ1-5 - TRBV5-1 CASSPLGADGENQPQHF TGCGCCAGCAGCCCCTTAGGGGCGGACGGAGAAAATCAGCCCCAGCATTTT
- TRBJ2-5 - TRBV5-1 CASSPSPGAVVAQYF TGCGCCAGCAGCCCGAGCCCGGGAGCTGTTGTGGCCCAGTACTTC
TRBD1 TRBJ1-1 - TRBV5-5 CASSLGPGQGGTEAFF TGTGCCAGCAGCTTGGGACCAGGACAGGGGGGCACTGAAGCTTTCTTT
- TRBJ1-2 - TRBV9 CASSVGGEYGYTF TGTGCCAGCAGCGTAGGTGGGGAGTATGGCTACACCTTC
TRBD1 TRBJ1-1 - TRBV19 CASSARPGQSEAFF TGTGCCAGTAGTGCGCGACCGGGACAGAGTGAAGCTTTCTTT
- TRBJ1-1 - TRBV5-1 CASSGGGSKNTEAFF TGCGCCAGCAGTGGGGGGGGCTCAAAGAACACTGAAGCTTTCTTT
TRBD2 TRBJ2-7 - TRBV5-1 CASSTRNREGEQYF TGCGCCAGCAGCACTCGAAATAGGGAGGGCGAGCAGTACTTC
TRBD1 TRBJ2-2 - TRBV7-9 CASRPAGGSSTGELFF TGTGCCAGCAGACCTGCAGGGGGCTCGAGCACCGGGGAGCTGTTTTTT
- TRBJ1-5 - TRBV18 CASSTAGEKQPQHF TGTGCCAGCTCAACCGCAGGGGAGAAACAGCCTCAGCATTTT
- TRBJ1-5 - TRBV6-1 CASSEMAGIGQPQHF TGTGCCAGCAGTGAAATGGCAGGGATTGGTCAGCCCCAGCATTTT
- TRBJ1-1 - TRBV14 CASSQAPYTEAFF TGTGCCAGCAGCCAAGCCCCCTACACTGAAGCTTTCTTT
- TRBJ2-2 - TRBV6-4 CASSDSGAGELFF TGTGCCAGCAGTGACTCAGGGGCCGGGGAGCTGTTTTTT
TRBD1 TRBJ2-6 - TRBV4-1 CASRGQASSGANVLTF TGCGCCAGCCGGGGACAGGCTAGCTCTGGGGCCAACGTCCTGACTTTC
- TRBJ1-1 - TRBV12-5 CASGLTLTAFF TGTGCTAGTGGTTTGACTCTTACAGCTTTCTTT
TRBD1 TRBJ1-5 few TRBV19 CASSIPLWRIGDRVDQPQHF TGTGCCAGTAGTATCCCTCTATGGCGGATAGGGGACAGGGTAGATCAGCCCCAGCATTTT
TRBD2 TRBJ2-5 - TRBV5-1 CASSLDSGAYQETQYF TGCGCCAGCAGCTTAGATAGCGGGGCCTATCAAGAGACCCAGTACTTC
- TRBJ2-7 - TRBV28 CAGGTDPYEQYF TGTGCCGGGGGGACGGACCCCTACGAGCAGTACTTC
- TRBJ2-3 - TRBV9 CASSAGGGPSTDTQYF TGTGCCAGCAGCGCAGGAGGGGGCCCTAGCACAGATACGCAGTATTTT
- TRBJ1-5 - TRBV30 CAWSVWGVDQPQHF TGTGCCTGGAGTGTCTGGGGCGTGGATCAGCCCCAGCATTTT
- TRBJ1-5 - TRBV19 CASSIDGQYLSNQPQHF TGTGCCAGTAGTATAGACGGACAGTACCTTAGCAATCAGCCCCAGCATTTT
- TRBJ1-2 - TRBV7-9 CASSLQYGYGYTF TGTGCCAGCAGCTTACAGTACGGGTATGGCTACACCTTC
TRBD2 TRBJ2-3 medium-sized TRBV6-6 CASSKTSGGLTDTQYF TGTGCCAGCAGTAAAACTAGCGGGGGGCTAACAGATACGCAGTATTTT
- TRBJ2-1 - TRBV12-5 CASGWRAEQFF TGTGCTAGTGGTTGGAGGGCTGAGCAGTTCTTC
- TRBJ2-1 - TRBV18 CASSTVYNEQFF TGTGCCAGCTCAACTGTCTACAATGAGCAGTTCTTC
TRBD2 TRBJ2-1 - TRBV6-1 CASSEASGGFMYEQFF TGTGCCAGCAGTGAGGCGAGCGGGGGGTTTATGTATGAGCAGTTCTTC
TRBD1 TRBJ2-3 - TRBV6-5 CASTRSRGRADTQYF TGTGCCAGCACCCGGAGTAGGGGGCGTGCAGATACGCAGTATTTT
TRBD2 TRBJ2-3 - TRBV18 CASSPRRNSGDTDTQYF TGTGCCAGCTCACCACGGCGTAATAGCGGGGACACAGATACGCAGTATTTT
TRBD2 TRBJ2-3 once TRBV6-1 CASRLAGGRDTQYF TGTGCCAGCAGGTTGGCGGGGGGACGGGATACGCAGTATTTT
TRBD1 TRBJ1-4 - TRBV5-1 CASSLGQGTNEKLFF TGCGCCAGCAGCCTGGGACAGGGGACTAATGAAAAACTGTTTTTT
TRBD2 TRBJ2-5 - TRBV6-1 CASKPGGIATQYF TGTGCCAGCAAGCCGGGGGGTATTGCGACCCAGTACTTC
- TRBJ2-1 - TRBV29-1 CSVRLRDIPTGNEQFF TGCAGCGTTCGCCTCCGGGACATCCCGACGGGGAATGAGCAGTTCTTC
TRBD1 TRBJ1-5 once TRBV7-6 CASSGQGDSNQPQHF TGTGCCAGCAGCGGACAAGGGGACAGTAATCAGCCCCAGCATTTT
TRBD1 TRBJ1-5 - TRBV7-9 CASSLVGAGQGGNQPQHF TGTGCCAGCAGCTTAGTAGGGGCAGGACAGGGGGGCAATCAGCCCCAGCATTTT
- TRBJ1-1 - TRBV27 CASSFDSPFEAFF TGTGCCAGCAGTTTTGACAGTCCTTTTGAAGCTTTCTTT
- TRBJ1-1 - TRBV7-3 CASSQQPNTEAFF TGTGCCAGCAGCCAACAACCGAACACTGAAGCTTTCTTT
TRBD1 TRBJ2-1 few TRBV7-9 CASSSGQGGNEQFF TGTGCCAGCAGCTCCGGACAGGGGGGGAATGAGCAGTTCTTC
- TRBJ2-5 - TRBV6-1 CASSARGQETQYF TGTGCCAGCAGTGCCAGGGGCCAAGAGACCCAGTACTTC